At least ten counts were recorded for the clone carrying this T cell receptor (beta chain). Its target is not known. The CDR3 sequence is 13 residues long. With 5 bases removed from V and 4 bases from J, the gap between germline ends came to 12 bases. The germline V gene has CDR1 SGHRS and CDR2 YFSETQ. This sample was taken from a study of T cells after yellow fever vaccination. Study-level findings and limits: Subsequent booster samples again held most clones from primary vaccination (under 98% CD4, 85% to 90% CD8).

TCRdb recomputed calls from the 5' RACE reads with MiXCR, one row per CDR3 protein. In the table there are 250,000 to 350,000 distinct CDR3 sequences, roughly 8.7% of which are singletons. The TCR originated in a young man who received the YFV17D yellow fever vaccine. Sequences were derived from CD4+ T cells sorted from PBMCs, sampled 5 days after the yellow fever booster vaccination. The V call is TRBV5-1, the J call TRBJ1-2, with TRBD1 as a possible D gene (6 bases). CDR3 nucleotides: TGCGCCAGCAGGCCTCTGGACAGCTATGGCTACACCTTC. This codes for CASRPLDSYGYTF.